The sequence of this TCR beta chain was determined in a study of blood T cell repertoires in COVID-19. The wider study: Collection of acute and convalescent COVID-19 samples took place in the United States, Italy and Spain. T cells, B-cell-depleted T cells, or PBMCs provided the cDNA or gDNA that served as material.

How the authors handled the data: Reference gene primer amplification yielded estimated nucleated cell counts. The repertoire was sequenced with immunoSEQ multiplex PCR; TCRdb's copy has only in-frame clones and lacks some. V and J calls and clone size are as listed in that table; D and trimming were resolved from the DNA. The sample carries fewer than 250,000 clones, approximately 82% recorded once. Deletions cut 3 bases from V and 1 base from J, with 15 bases between. Germline V gene data show CDR1 as MNHEY and CDR2 as SVGAGI. This CDR3 contains 16 residues. This clonotype originated in an elderly woman with acute or convalescent COVID-19. J is TRBJ2-5 and V is TRBV6-5; D might be TRBD2 (5 bases). Input material: peripheral blood. CDR3 nucleotides: TGTGCCAGCAGTTATGGTACGGGATCTGCCCAAGAGACCCAGTACTTC. This codes for CASSYGTGSAQETQYF.